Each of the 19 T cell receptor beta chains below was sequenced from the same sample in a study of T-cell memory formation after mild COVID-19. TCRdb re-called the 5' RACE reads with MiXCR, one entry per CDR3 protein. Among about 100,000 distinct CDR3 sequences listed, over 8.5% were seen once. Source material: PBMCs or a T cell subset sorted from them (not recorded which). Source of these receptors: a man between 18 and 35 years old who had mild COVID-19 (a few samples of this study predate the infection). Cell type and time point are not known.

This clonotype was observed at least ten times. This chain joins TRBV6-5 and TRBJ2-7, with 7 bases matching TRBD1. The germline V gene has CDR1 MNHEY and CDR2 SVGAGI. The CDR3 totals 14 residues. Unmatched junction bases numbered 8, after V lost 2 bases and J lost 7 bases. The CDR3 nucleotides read TGTGCCAGCAGTTACCGACCGACAGGGAGTGAGCAGTACGTC. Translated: CASSYRPTGSEQYV.

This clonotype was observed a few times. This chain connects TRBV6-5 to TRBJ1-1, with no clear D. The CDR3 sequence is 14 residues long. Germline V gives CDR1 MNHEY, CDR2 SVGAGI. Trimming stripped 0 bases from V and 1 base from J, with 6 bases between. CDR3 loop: CASSYSSENTEAFF. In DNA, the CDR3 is TGTGCCAGCAGTTACTCTTCTGAGAACACTGAAGCTTTCTTT.

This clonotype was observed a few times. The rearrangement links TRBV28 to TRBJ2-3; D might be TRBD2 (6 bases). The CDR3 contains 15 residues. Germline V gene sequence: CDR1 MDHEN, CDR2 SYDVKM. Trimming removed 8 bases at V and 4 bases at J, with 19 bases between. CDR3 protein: CASVGTETGADTQYF. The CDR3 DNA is TGTGCCAGCGTAGGCACGGAGACGGGGGCAGATACGCAGTATTTT.

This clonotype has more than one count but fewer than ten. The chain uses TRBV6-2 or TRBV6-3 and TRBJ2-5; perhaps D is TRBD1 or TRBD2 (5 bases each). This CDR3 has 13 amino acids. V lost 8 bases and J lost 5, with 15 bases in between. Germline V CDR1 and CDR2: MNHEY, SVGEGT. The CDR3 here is CASGEGIEETQYF. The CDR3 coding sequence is TGTGCCAGCGGCGAGGGGATTGAGGAGACCCAGTACTTC.

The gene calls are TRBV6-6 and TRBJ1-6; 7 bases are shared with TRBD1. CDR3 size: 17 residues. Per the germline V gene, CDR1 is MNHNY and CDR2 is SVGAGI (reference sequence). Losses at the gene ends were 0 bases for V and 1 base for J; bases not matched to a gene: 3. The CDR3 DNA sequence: TGTGCCAGCAGTTACTCTCAGGGGGAGTCCTATAATTCACCCCTCCACTTT. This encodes CASSYSQGESYNSPLHF.

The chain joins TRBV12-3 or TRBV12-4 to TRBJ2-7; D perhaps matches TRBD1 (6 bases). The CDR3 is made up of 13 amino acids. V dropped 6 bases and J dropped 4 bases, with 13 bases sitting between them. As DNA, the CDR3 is TGTGCCAGCAGCGCCGGGACACGTTACGAGCAGTACTTC. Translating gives CASSAGTRYEQYF.

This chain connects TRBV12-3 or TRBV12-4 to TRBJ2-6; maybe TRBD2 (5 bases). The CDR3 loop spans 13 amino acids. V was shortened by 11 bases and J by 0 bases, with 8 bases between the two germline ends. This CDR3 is CASGSSGANVLTF. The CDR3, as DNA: TGTGCCTCTGGGAGCTCTGGGGCCAACGTCCTGACTTTC.

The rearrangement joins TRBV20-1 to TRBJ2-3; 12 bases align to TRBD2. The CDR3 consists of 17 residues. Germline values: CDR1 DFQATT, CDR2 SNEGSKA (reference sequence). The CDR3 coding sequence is TGCAGCGCTCAGGGGTCTAGCGGGGGGGCTAGCACAGATACGCAGTATTTT. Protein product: CSAQGSSGGASTDTQYF.

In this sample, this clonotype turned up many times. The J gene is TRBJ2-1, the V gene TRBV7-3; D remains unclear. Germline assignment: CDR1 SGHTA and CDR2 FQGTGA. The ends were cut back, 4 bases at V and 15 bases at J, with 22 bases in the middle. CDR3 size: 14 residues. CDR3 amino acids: CASSSKVESRLRFF. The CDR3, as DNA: TGTGCCAGCAGCTCAAAAGTGGAGTCGCGTCTCCGGTTCTTC.

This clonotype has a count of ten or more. The CDR3 nucleotides are TGTGCCAGCAGCTTCGGCGACAGCTCCTACGAGCAGTACGTC. It translates to CASSFGDSSYEQYV. The chain combines TRBV7-9 with TRBJ2-7; possibly TRBD1 for D (5 bases). CDR1 and CDR2 (germline): SEHNR, FQNEAQ (reference sequence). The CDR3 spans 14 residues. Trimming cost V 3 bases and J 0 bases, with 9 bases left between them.

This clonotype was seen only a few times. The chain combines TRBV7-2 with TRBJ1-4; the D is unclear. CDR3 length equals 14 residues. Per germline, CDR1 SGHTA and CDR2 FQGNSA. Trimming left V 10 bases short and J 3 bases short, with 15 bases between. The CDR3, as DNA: TGTGCCACCAAGTGGGCGGACCCTAATGAAAAACTGTTTTTT. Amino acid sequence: CATKWADPNEKLFF.

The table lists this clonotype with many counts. The CDR3 here is CASSSRQGASYNEQFF. CDR3 in DNA: TGCGCCAGCAGCTCCCGACAGGGGGCCTCCTACAATGAGCAGTTCTTC. This rearrangement joins TRBV5-1 to TRBJ2-1; the match to TRBD1 covers 10 bases. This CDR3 is 16 amino acids long. With 3 bases clipped from V and 0 bases from J, the junction kept 3 bases outside the gene matches. CDR1 and CDR2 (germline): SGHRS, YFSETQ.

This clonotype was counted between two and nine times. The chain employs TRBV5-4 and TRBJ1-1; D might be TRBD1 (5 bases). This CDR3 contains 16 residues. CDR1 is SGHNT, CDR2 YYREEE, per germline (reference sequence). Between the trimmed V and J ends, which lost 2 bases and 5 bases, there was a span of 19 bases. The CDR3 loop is CASSLPARERITEAFF. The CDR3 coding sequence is TGTGCCAGCAGCTTACCGGCCAGGGAAAGGATAACTGAAGCTTTCTTT.

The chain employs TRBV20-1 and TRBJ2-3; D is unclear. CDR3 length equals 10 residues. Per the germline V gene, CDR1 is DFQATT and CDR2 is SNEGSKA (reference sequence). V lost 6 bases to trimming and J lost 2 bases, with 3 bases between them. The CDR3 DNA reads TGCAGTGCCCACACAGATACGCAGTATTTT. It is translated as CSAHTDTQYF.

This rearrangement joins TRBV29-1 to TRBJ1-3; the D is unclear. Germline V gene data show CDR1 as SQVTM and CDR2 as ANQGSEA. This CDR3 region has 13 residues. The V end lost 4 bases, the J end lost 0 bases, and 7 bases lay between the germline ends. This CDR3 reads CSVVTFSGNTIYF. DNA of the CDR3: TGCAGCGTTGTCACCTTCTCTGGAAACACCATATATTTT. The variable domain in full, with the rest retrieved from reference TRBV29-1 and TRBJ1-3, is SAVISQKPSRDICQRGTSLTIQCQVDSQVTMMFWYRQQPGQSLTLIATANQGSEATYESGFVIDKFPISRPNLTFSTLTVSNMSPEDSSIYLCSVVTFSGNTIYFGEGSWLTVV.

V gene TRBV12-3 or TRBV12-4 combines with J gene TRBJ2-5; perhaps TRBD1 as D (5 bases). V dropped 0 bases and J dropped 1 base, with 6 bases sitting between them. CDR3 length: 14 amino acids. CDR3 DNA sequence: TGTGCCAGCAGTTTAGCCGACAGCCAAGAGACCCAGTACTTC. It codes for CASSLADSQETQYF.

DNA of the CDR3: TGTGCCAGCAGTCTCGGACAGGGGGCGGTTCAGCCCCAGCATTTT. Translation gives CASSLGQGAVQPQHF. This chain uses TRBV5-6 with TRBJ1-5; 11 nucleotides agree with TRBD1. The CDR3 covers 15 residues. V shed 5 bases and J 6 bases; nucleotides not matched to a gene: 7. CDR1 is SGHDT, CDR2 YYEEEE, per germline.

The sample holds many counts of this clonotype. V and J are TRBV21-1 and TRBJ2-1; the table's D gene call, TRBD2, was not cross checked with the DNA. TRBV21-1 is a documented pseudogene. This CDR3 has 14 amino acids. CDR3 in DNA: TGTGCCAGCAGCACCTCCCCAGCGGGAGAAGAGCAGTTCTTC. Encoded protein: CASSTSPAGEEQFF.

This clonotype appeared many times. For the CDR3, the DNA is TGTGCCAGCAGTTTCAGGGACAGGGGTCCCGGGGAGCTGTTTTTT. Translated, it gives CASSFRDRGPGELFF. The chain employs TRBV12-3 or TRBV12-4 and TRBJ2-2, with 10 positions matching TRBD1. The CDR3 has 15 residues. Losses at the gene ends were 3 bases for V and 6 bases for J; bases not matched to a gene: 4.